The rows below give T cell receptor beta chains drawn from one sample of a study of blood T cells in healthy people across ages. TCRdb reprocessed the 5' RACE reads via MiXCR and lists one record per CDR3 protein. The repertoire holds hundreds of thousands of distinct CDR3 sequences, with around 25% as singletons. This same sample was also part of a study on T cells of mothers and their children.

Sequencing was done on a sample of blood. These receptors were obtained from a boy aged 5-17 years in good health. Each CDR3 is given without its conserved first and last residue. The D gene is left open where the match is weak.

. TRBV6-2/TRBV6-3 ASSYSQPGRGSEQY
TRBD1 TRBV5-1 ASSFGTGFYEQY
. TRBV12-3/TRBV12-4 AGSKGVAMNTEAF
. TRBV7-3 ASSLLGGGSPLH
TRBD2 TRBV7-6 ASSLFRGGKTQY
TRBD2 TRBV7-6 ASSLVPRGGGPAETQY
. TRBV7-3 ASSLMGPSGTQY
. TRBV9 ASSQPAEGSYNEQF
. TRBV7-2 ASSLRSENSYEQY
TRBD2 TRBV7-3 ASSSLAGVPNEQF
. TRBV7-8 ASSLVRWEPQH
. TRBV20-1 SAIPPGPGYVYGYT
. TRBV7-9 ASSLKGGNSPLH
. TRBV2 ASSGTAGLNEKLF
. TRBV5-5 ASRGRGNSPPH
. TRBV7-9 ASSITGAGNEQF
. TRBV5-1 ASSLSIGGQGEKLF
TRBD2 TRBV4-2 ASSPGTSLHYEQY
. TRBV3-1 ASSQDQRAGETQY
. TRBV6-6 ASSPQGGGNEQF